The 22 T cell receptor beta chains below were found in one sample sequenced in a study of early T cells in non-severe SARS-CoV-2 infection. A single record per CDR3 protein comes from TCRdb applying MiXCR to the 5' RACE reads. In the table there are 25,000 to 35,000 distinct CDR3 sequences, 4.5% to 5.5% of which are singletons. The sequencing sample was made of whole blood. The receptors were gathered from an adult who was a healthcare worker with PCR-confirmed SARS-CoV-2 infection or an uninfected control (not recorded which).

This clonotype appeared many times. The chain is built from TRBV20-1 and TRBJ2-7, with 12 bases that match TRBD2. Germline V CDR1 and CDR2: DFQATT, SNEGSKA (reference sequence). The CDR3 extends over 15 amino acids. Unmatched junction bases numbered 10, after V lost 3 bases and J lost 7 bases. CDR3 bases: TGCAGTGCTAGTGGGGGACTAGCGGGTCTGCGGGAGCAGTACTTC. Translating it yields CSASGGLAGLREQYF.

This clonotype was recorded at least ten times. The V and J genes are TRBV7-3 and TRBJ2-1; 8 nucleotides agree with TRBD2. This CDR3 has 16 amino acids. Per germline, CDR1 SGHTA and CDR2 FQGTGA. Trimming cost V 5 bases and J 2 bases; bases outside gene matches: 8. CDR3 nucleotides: TGTGCCAGCAGCCCCCAAAGCGGGGGAGCCTACAATGAGCAGTTCTTC. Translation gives CASSPQSGGAYNEQFF.

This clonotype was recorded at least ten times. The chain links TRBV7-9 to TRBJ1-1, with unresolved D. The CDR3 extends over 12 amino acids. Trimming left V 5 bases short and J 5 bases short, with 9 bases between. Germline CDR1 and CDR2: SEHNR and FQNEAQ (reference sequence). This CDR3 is CASSRGSTEAFF. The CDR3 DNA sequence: TGTGCCAGCAGCCGCGGGTCGACTGAAGCTTTCTTT. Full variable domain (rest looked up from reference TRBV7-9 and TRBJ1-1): DTGVSQNPRHKITKRGQNVTFRCDPISEHNRLYWYRQTLGQGPEFLTYFQNEAQLEKSRLLSDRFSAERPKGSFSTLEIQRTEQGDSAMYLCASSRGSTEAFFGQGTRLTVV.

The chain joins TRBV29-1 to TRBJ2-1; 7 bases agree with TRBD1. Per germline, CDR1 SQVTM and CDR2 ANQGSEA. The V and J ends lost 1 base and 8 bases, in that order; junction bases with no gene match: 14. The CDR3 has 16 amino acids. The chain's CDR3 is CSVEGGGQGVRDEQFF. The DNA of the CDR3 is TGCAGCGTTGAAGGAGGGGGCCAGGGCGTCAGGGATGAGCAGTTCTTC.

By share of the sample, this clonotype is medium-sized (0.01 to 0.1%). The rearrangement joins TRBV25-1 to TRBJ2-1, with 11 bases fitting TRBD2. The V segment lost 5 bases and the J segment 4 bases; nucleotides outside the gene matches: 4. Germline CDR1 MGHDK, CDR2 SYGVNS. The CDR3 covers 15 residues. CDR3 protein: CASSLSGGAYNEQFF. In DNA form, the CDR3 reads TGTGCCAGCAGTCTTAGCGGGGGGGCGTACAATGAGCAGTTCTTC.

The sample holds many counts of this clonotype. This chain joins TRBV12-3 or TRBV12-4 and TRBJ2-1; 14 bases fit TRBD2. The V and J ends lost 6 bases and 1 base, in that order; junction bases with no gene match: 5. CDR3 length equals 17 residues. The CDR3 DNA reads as TGTGCCAGCAGCAAAGGGACTAGCGGGAGTTCCTACAATGAGCAGTTCTTC. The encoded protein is CASSKGTSGSSYNEQFF.

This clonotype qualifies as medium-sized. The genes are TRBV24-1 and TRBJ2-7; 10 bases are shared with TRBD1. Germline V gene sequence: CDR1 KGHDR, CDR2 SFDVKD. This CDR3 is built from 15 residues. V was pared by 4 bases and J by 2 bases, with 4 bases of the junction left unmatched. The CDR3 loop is CATSDTGTGAYEQYF. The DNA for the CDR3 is TGTGCCACCAGTGACACCGGGACAGGGGCCTACGAGCAGTACTTC.

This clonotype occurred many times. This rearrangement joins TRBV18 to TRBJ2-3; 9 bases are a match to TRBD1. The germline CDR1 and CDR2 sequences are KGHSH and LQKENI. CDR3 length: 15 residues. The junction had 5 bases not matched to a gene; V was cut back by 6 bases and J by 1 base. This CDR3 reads CASSPGTGRTDTQYF. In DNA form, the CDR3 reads TGTGCCAGCTCCCCCGGGACAGGGCGCACAGATACGCAGTATTTT.

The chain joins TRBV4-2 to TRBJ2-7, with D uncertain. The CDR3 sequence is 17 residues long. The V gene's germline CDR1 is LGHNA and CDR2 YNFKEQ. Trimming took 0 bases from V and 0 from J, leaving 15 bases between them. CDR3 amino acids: CASSQDRLSLSSYEQYF. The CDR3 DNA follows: TGTGCCAGCAGCCAAGATCGGCTGAGCTTGAGCTCCTACGAGCAGTACTTC.

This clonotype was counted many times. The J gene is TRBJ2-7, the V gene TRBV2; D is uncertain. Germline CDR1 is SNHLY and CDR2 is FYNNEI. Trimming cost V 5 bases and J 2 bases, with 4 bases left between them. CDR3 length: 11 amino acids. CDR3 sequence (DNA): TGTGCCAGCAGTAACACCTACGAGCAGTACTTC. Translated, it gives CASSNTYEQYF.

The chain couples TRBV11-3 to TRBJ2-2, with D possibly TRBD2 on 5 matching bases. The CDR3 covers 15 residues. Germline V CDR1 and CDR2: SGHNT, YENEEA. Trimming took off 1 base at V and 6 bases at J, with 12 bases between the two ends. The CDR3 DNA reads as TGTGCCAGCAGCTTAGTCACCGGGATAGCCGGGGAGCTGTTTTTT. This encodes CASSLVTGIAGELFF.

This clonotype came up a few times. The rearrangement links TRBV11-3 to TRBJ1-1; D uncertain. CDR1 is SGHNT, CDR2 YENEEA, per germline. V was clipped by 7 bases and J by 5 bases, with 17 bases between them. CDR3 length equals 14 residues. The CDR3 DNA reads TGTGCCAGCACCAAGGTAGCCTCGGGGACTGAAGCTTTCTTT. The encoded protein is CASTKVASGTEAFF.

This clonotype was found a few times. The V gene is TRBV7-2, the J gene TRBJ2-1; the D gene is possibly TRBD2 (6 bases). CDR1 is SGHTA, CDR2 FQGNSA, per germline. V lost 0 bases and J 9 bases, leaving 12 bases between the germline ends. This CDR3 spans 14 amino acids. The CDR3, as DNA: TGTGCCAGCAGCTTAGCGGTACTAGCCGGTGAGCAGTTCTTC. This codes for CASSLAVLAGEQFF. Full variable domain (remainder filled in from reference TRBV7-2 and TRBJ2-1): GAGVSQSPSNKVTEKGKDVELRCDPISGHTALYWYRQSLGQGLEFLIYFQGNSAPDKSGLPSDRFSAERTGGSVSTLTIQRTQQEDSAVYLCASSLAVLAGEQFFGPGTRLTVL.

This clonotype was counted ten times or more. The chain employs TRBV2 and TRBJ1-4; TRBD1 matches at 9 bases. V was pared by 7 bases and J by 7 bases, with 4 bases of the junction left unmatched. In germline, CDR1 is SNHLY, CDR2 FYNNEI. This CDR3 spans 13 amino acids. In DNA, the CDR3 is TGTGCCAGCAATGGACAGGGGAGTGAAAAACTGTTTTTT. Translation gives CASNGQGSEKLFF.

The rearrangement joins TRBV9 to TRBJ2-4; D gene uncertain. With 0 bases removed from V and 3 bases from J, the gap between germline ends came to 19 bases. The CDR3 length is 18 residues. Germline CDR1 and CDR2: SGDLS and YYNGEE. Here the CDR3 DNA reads TGTGCCAGCAGCGTAGGCGGCGGAGACCCATTGGGCAAAAACATTCAGTACTTC. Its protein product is CASSVGGGDPLGKNIQYF.

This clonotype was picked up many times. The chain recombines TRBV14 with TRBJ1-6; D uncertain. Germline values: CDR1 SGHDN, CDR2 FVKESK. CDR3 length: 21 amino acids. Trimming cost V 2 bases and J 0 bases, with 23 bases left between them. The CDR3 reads CASSQHRVLGRSGSYNSPLHF. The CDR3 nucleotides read TGTGCCAGCAGCCAACACAGAGTTCTAGGCCGCTCGGGCTCCTATAATTCACCCCTCCACTTT.

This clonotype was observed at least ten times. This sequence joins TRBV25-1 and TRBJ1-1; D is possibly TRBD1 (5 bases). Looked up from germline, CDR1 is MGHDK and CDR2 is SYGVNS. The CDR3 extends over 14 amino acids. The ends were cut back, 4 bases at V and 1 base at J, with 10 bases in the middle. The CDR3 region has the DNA TGTGCCAGCAGTGGTGGGGGATGGAACACTGAAGCTTTCTTT. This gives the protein CASSGGGWNTEAFF.

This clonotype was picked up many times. The CDR3 loop reads CASSSPGLAGGTDTQYF. The CDR3 nucleotides are TGCGCCAGCAGCTCACCGGGACTAGCGGGAGGCACAGATACGCAGTATTTT. The chain links TRBV5-1 to TRBJ2-3, with 14 positions matching TRBD2. V gave up 3 bases and J gave up 1 base; unmatched junction bases: 4. Germline V gene lookup returns CDR1 SGHRS and CDR2 YFSETQ. The CDR3 is 17 amino acids.

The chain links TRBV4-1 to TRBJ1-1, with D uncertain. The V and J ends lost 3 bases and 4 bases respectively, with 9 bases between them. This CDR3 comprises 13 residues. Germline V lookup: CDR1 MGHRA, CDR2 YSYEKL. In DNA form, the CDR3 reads TGCGCCAGCAGCCACTTTATGGGCACTGAAGCTTTCTTT. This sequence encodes CASSHFMGTEAFF.

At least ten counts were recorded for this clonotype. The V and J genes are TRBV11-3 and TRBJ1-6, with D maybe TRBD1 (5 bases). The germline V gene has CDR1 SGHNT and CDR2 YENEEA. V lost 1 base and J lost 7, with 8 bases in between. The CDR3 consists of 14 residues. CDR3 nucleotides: TGTGCCAGCAGCTTAGTCCAGGGAAATTCACCCCTCCACTTT. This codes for CASSLVQGNSPLHF. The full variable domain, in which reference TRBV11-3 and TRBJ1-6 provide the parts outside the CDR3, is EAGVVQSPRYKIIEKKQPVAFWCNPISGHNTLYWYLQNLGQGPELLIRYENEEAVDDSQLPKDRFSAERLKGVDSTLKIQPAELGDSAVYLCASSLVQGNSPLHFGNGTRLTVT.

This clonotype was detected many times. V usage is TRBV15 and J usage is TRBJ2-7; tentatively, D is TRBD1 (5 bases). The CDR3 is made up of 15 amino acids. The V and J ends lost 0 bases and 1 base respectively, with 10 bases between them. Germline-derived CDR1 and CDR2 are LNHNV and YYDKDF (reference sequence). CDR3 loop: CATSRDLSGSYEQYF. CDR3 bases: TGTGCCACCAGCAGAGATCTGTCAGGGTCCTACGAGCAGTACTTC.

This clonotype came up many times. The CDR3 loop is CASSVRGSNNYGYTF. Here the CDR3 DNA reads TGTGCCAGCAGCGTGCGAGGGTCAAACAACTATGGCTACACCTTC. The genes are TRBV9 and TRBJ1-2; D is ambiguous. The CDR3 runs to 15 residues. Germline CDR1 reads SGDLS; CDR2 reads YYNGEE. Trimming took 2 bases from V and 2 from J, leaving 13 bases between them.